A single sample gave rise to the 27 T cell receptor beta chains below, sequenced in a study of cytomegalovirus exposure and HLA in healthy donors. PCR employed 60 Vbeta and 13 Jbeta primers. The assay was immunoSEQ multiplex PCR, and TCRdb's table has in-frame clones only and misses some. In the table there are 150,000 to 200,000 clones, roughly three quarters of which are singletons. The sequenced sample consisted of PBMCs. The source of these receptors is a male donor in good health and CMV-seronegative.

This clone was observed a few times. V gene TRBV4-3 combines with J gene TRBJ2-1; D is perhaps TRBD2 (5 bases). Looked up from germline, CDR1 is LGHNA and CDR2 is YSLEER. V dropped 0 bases and J dropped 0 bases, with 9 bases sitting between them. The CDR3 contains 16 residues. The CDR3 DNA is TGCGCCAGCAGCCAAGATCTGAGCGGCTCCTACAATGAGCAGTTCTTC. It is translated as CASSQDLSGSYNEQFF.

In its sample, this clone was seen a few times. A read error may account for a junction end that differs from germline. The chain carries TRBV7-9 and TRBJ1-1, with D uncertain. The CDR3 has 12 amino acids. In germline, CDR1 is SEHNR, CDR2 FQNEAQ (reference sequence). CDR3 nucleotides: TGTTCCAGCAGCTCCGGGAACACTGAAGCTTTCTTT. Residues: CSSSSGNTEAFF.

The genes are TRBV28 and TRBJ2-1; 10 bases align to TRBD2. V shed 5 bases, J shed 8 bases, and the junction held 6 bases outside the gene matches. CDR3 size: 14 residues. Germline V lookup: CDR1 MDHEN, CDR2 SYDVKM. The chain's CDR3 is CASSPSGSGYEQFF. The DNA for the CDR3 is TGTGCCAGCAGTCCTAGCGGGAGTGGCTATGAGCAGTTCTTC.

This clone was seen just once. This chain links TRBV28 with TRBJ2-1; the D gene is possibly TRBD1 (6 bases). Deletions cut 6 bases from V and 4 bases from J, with 19 bases between. CDR1 and CDR2 (germline): MDHEN, SYDVKM. This CDR3 region has 16 residues. The chain's CDR3 is CASSPSPTQGYNEQFF. Here the CDR3 DNA reads TGTGCCAGCAGCCCCTCGCCTACACAGGGATACAATGAGCAGTTCTTC.

This clone was counted once. The V and J genes are TRBV15 and TRBJ2-3, with 7 bases aligning to TRBD1. The CDR3 covers 16 residues. J was trimmed by 0 bases and V by 1 base; bases with no gene match: 4. Germline-derived CDR1 and CDR2 are LNHNV and YYDKDF (reference sequence). This chain's CDR3 is CATSRGLTGSTDTQYF. DNA for the CDR3: TGTGCCACCAGCAGAGGACTGACAGGGAGCACAGATACGCAGTATTTT.

The gene calls are TRBV6-5 and TRBJ1-6, with D perhaps matching TRBD1 (5 bases). The CDR3 extends over 15 amino acids. V dropped 2 bases and J dropped 4 bases, with 9 bases sitting between them. Germline lookup yields CDR1 MNHEY and CDR2 SVGAGI. The chain's CDR3 is CASSYQGLYNSPLHF. Here the CDR3 DNA reads TGTGCCAGCAGTTACCAGGGACTGTATAATTCACCCCTCCACTTT.

The V call is TRBV5-8, the J call TRBJ1-6; D not resolved. V lost 2 bases to trimming and J lost 10 bases, with 19 bases between them. The V gene's germline CDR1 is SGHTS and CDR2 YDEGEE. CDR3 length: 16 amino acids. CDR3 protein: CASSLTGIMLGSPLHF. CDR3 coding DNA: TGTGCCAGCAGCTTAACGGGGATCATGTTGGGCTCACCCCTCCACTTT.

Turning to this clone: Other DNA sequences in this sample translate to the same CDR3. The genes are TRBV19 and TRBJ2-1, with D perhaps matching TRBD2 (6 bases). Germline assignment: CDR1 LNHDA and CDR2 SQIVND (reference sequence). Trimming removed 5 bases at V and 3 bases at J, with 8 bases between. This CDR3 is built from 13 residues. The CDR3 DNA follows: TGTGCCAGTAGTTTGGGACTCTACAATGAGCAGTTCTTC. This codes for CASSLGLYNEQFF.

The CDR3 DNA sequence: TGTGCCAGAAGTGAACAATCCTACGAGCAGTACTTC. This encodes CARSEQSYEQYF. The rearrangement uses TRBV5-3 and TRBJ2-7; D is uncertain. TRBV5-3 is an ORF; its function is uncertain. With 5 bases removed from V and 1 base from J, the gap between germline ends came to 7 bases. This CDR3 comprises 12 residues.

This clone was picked up a small number of times. J is TRBJ1-2 and V is TRBV7-2; possible D gene TRBD1, 6 bases. The CDR3 is 15 amino acids. V lost 3 bases to trimming and J lost 8 bases, with 19 bases between them. CDR1 SGHTA and CDR2 FQGNSA come from the germline V gene. CDR3: CASSLTGLQGGGYTF. The CDR3 DNA reads as TGTGCCAGCAGCTTGACGGGCCTACAGGGCGGCGGCTACACCTTC.

The CDR3 nucleotides read TGTGCCAGCAGCCCCCTCCCTTCCTACGAGCAGTACTTC. It translates to CASSPLPSYEQYF. The chain carries TRBV7-2 and TRBJ2-7; D is undetermined. The V end was cut by 5 bases, the J end by 1 base, with 9 bases between. This CDR3 has 13 residues. Germline V gene lookup returns CDR1 SGHTA and CDR2 FQGNSA.

V usage is TRBV30 and J usage is TRBJ1-6, with D unresolved. This CDR3 has 15 amino acids. V was shortened by 2 bases and J by 0 bases, with 8 bases between the two germline ends. CDR1 GTSNPN and CDR2 SVGIG come from the germline V gene (reference sequence). The CDR3 here is CAWSSGSSYNSPLHF. CDR3 DNA sequence: TGTGCCTGGAGTTCGGGGAGCTCCTATAATTCACCCCTCCACTTT. The entire variable domain, with the rest obtained from reference TRBV30 and TRBJ1-6, is as follows: SQTIHQWPATLVQPVGSPLSLECTVEGTSNPNLYWYRQAAGRGLQLLFYSVGIGQISSEVPQNLSASRPQDRQFILSSKKLLLSDSGFYLCAWSSGSSYNSPLHFGNGTRLTVT.

There are a few counts of this clone. The sample contains more than one DNA sequence encoding this CDR3. This rearrangement joins TRBV11-3 to TRBJ2-7; 7 nucleotides line up with TRBD2. The germline CDR1 and CDR2 sequences are SGHNT and YENEEA. The CDR3 sequence is 12 residues long. Germline trimming cut 5 bases from V and 6 bases from J; bases unmatched to any gene: 4. The CDR3 nucleotides are TGTGCCAGCAGCCTCGGGGGGTTCGAGCAGTACTTC. This gives the protein CASSLGGFEQYF.

The chain links TRBV4-3 to TRBJ2-1; 9 positions match TRBD2. The length of the CDR3 is 16 residues. The V gene's germline CDR1 is LGHNA and CDR2 YSLEER. Germline trimming cut 4 bases from V and 4 bases from J; bases unmatched to any gene: 8. Written as DNA, the CDR3 is TGCGCCAGCAGCCCGTTCGCGGGAGGGAATTACAATGAGCAGTTCTTC. Translated: CASSPFAGGNYNEQFF.

This clone was detected only once. V usage is TRBV6-6 and J usage is TRBJ1-1; no clear D. The germline V gene encodes CDR1 MNHNY and CDR2 SVGAGI (reference sequence). There are 11 residues in the CDR3. Trimming took off 5 bases at V and 3 bases at J, with 4 bases between the two ends. The CDR3 protein is CASSTYTEAFF. The CDR3 DNA sequence: TGTGCCAGCAGTACTTACACTGAAGCTTTCTTT.

The chain uses TRBV18 and TRBJ1-1, with D maybe TRBD1 (5 bases). Germline lookup yields CDR1 KGHSH and CDR2 LQKENI. The CDR3 is 13 amino acids. V was cut by 3 bases and J by 2 bases, with 7 bases left in between. CDR3 DNA: TGTGCCAGCTCACCGACAGAAAACACTGAAGCTTTCTTT. Translation gives CASSPTENTEAFF.

The chain combines TRBV7-3 with TRBJ2-1; TRBD1 might be the D (5 bases). V was clipped by 5 bases and J by 0 bases, with 11 bases between them. Germline V gene data show CDR1 as SGHTA and CDR2 as FQGTGA. The CDR3 is 15 residues long. The CDR3 is CASSPDMSSYNEQFF. CDR3 bases: TGTGCCAGCAGCCCGGACATGAGCTCCTACAATGAGCAGTTCTTC.

J is TRBJ1-5 and V is TRBV6-5; D unresolved. Germline V gene data show CDR1 as MNHEY and CDR2 as SVGAGI. The CDR3 has 15 amino acids. V shed 0 bases and J shed 2 bases, with 8 bases lying between them. DNA of the CDR3: TGTGCCAGCAGTTACTCGGTGGCAGGCAATCAGCCCCAGCATTTT. Residues: CASSYSVAGNQPQHF.

The chain employs TRBV2 and TRBJ2-1; 9 bases map to TRBD2. V gave up 7 bases and J gave up 9 bases; unmatched junction bases: 7. This CDR3 has 13 residues. The germline V gene encodes CDR1 SNHLY and CDR2 FYNNEI. CDR3 sequence (DNA): TGTGCCAGCAAAGAGCGGGAGGTGCCTGAGCAGTTCTTC. This gives the protein CASKEREVPEQFF.

The chain is built from TRBV6-1 and TRBJ2-7; D unclear. Germline V gene sequence: CDR1 MNHNS, CDR2 SASEGT. The CDR3 runs to 12 residues. V was pared by 2 bases and J by 5 bases, with 7 bases between. For the CDR3, the DNA is TGTGCCAGCAGTGAACGAGGCCACGAGCAGTACTTC. Translating gives CASSERGHEQYF.

The rearrangement uses TRBV19 and TRBJ2-3, with D perhaps TRBD1 (5 bases). The CDR3 has 13 amino acids. Germline V gene lookup returns CDR1 LNHDA and CDR2 SQIVND (reference sequence). V was trimmed by 1 base and J by 10 bases, leaving 12 bases between them. CDR3 in amino acids: CASSIAAGQPQYF. Here the CDR3 DNA reads TGTGCCAGTAGTATAGCGGCAGGGCAGCCGCAGTATTTT.

This chain links TRBV28 with TRBJ2-1; D gene uncertain. Germline lookup yields CDR1 MDHEN and CDR2 SYDVKM. Trimming took off 6 bases at V and 1 base at J, with 10 bases between the two ends. This CDR3 contains 14 residues. The CDR3 DNA reads TGTGCCAGCAGCCTAGGAAGGTCCTACAATGAGCAGTTCTTC. Translating gives CASSLGRSYNEQFF.

This clone occurred a few times. The chain links TRBV7-3 to TRBJ2-1, with a tentative D call TRBD2 (7 bases). This CDR3 spans 15 amino acids. V lost 2 bases to trimming and J lost 6 bases, with 14 bases between them. The germline V gene encodes CDR1 SGHTA and CDR2 FQGTGA. DNA for the CDR3: TGTGCCAGCAGCTTAGCGGGGGCTCAGGGCAATGAGCAGTTCTTC. This sequence encodes CASSLAGAQGNEQFF.

This clone was counted only a few times. V gene TRBV13 combines with J gene TRBJ2-7; D is uncertain. V was clipped by 5 bases and J by 3 bases, with 8 bases between them. Germline values: CDR1 PRHDT, CDR2 FYEKMQ (reference sequence). The CDR3 totals 12 residues. The DNA of the CDR3 is TGTGCCAGCAGCCCAGGAATCTACGAGCAGTACTTC. Translating gives CASSPGIYEQYF.

The chain recombines TRBV10-3 with TRBJ1-6, with 10 positions matching TRBD1. The trim removed 6 bases at V and 0 bases at J, leaving 11 bases unmatched. CDR1 and CDR2 from the germline V gene are ENHRY and SYGVKD. The CDR3 totals 19 residues. CDR3 loop: CAISQMGQGSPSYNSPLHF. CDR3 sequence (DNA): TGTGCCATCAGCCAGATGGGACAGGGGTCCCCCTCCTATAATTCACCCCTCCACTTT.

The rearrangement links TRBV11-2 to TRBJ2-1; 14 bases match TRBD2. The germline V gene encodes CDR1 SGHAT and CDR2 FQNNGV. This CDR3 region has 17 residues. The J segment lost 4 bases and the V segment lost 10 bases, leaving 12 bases of the junction unmatched. CDR3 sequence reads: CATPIETSGGGYNEQFF. The CDR3 DNA sequence: TGTGCCACCCCGATCGAGACTAGCGGGGGGGGATACAATGAGCAGTTCTTC.

A few counts support this clone. The chain is built from TRBV25-1 and TRBJ2-3; TRBD1 agrees at 10 bases. The germline V gene has CDR1 MGHDK and CDR2 SYGVNS. The CDR3 runs 17 residues. J gave up 1 base and V 3 bases, and 7 bases lay outside the gene matches. In DNA, the CDR3 is TGTGCCAGCAGTGATGGGACAGGGGCGGTCGGCACAGATACGCAGTATTTT. This encodes CASSDGTGAVGTDTQYF.